One and the same sample provided the 17 T cell receptor beta chains below, sequenced in a study of T cell responses to AZD1222 COVID-19 vaccine. Repertoires were generated with immunoSEQ multiplex PCR, while TCRdb's copy carries only in-frame clones and drops some. The table has more than 150,000 clones, 90% to 95% seen once; the top ten hold roughly 9.8%. Material: peripheral blood, obtained on day 0 of AZD1222 vaccination. The receptor source for this set is an adult in good health.

The chain links TRBV9 to TRBJ2-7; D not resolved. Between the trimmed V and J ends, which lost 3 bases and 4 bases, there was a span of 8 bases. This CDR3 has 12 amino acids. Germline V lookup: CDR1 SGDLS, CDR2 YYNGEE. The CDR3 loop reads CASSAEGYEQYF. CDR3 coding DNA: TGTGCCAGCAGCGCTGAAGGATACGAGCAGTACTTC.

The V and J genes are TRBV7-2 and TRBJ2-4; TRBD2 is a possible D gene (7 bases). Per the germline V gene, CDR1 is SGHTA and CDR2 is FQGNSA. Trimming left V 5 bases short and J 0 bases short, with 14 bases between. CDR3 size: 16 residues. CDR3 bases: TGTGCCAGCAGCCCCTTAGGGGGGGCAGCCAAAAACATTCAGTACTTC. Protein product: CASSPLGGAAKNIQYF.

This sequence joins TRBV3-1 (or the pseudogene TRBV3-2) and TRBJ1-6; D is uncertain. V lost 1 base, J lost 6 bases, and 7 bases lay in between. The CDR3 is 14 residues long. CDR1 and CDR2 (germline): LGHDT, YNNKEL (reference sequence). Written as DNA, the CDR3 is TGTGCCAGCAGCCAAGGAGGGTTTAATTCACCCCTCCACTTT. Translated, it gives CASSQGGFNSPLHF.

The chain uses TRBV7-3 and TRBJ2-1, with 9 bases identical to TRBD2. J was trimmed by 8 bases and V by 5 bases; bases with no gene match: 16. The CDR3 is 17 residues long. The germline CDR1 and CDR2 sequences are SGHTA and FQGTGA. Written as DNA, the CDR3 is TGTGCCAGCAGCCCTACCCGTCTAGCGGGAATTTCCGATGAGCAGTTCTTC. Encoded protein: CASSPTRLAGISDEQFF.

The chain carries TRBV14 and TRBJ2-7, with D perhaps matching TRBD1 or TRBD2 (6 bases each). Germline V CDR1 and CDR2: SGHDN, FVKESK. V was trimmed by 6 bases and J by 2 bases, leaving 11 bases between them. This CDR3 is 13 amino acids long. CDR3 sequence (DNA): TGTGCCAGCAGAGGGGGGTCTCCCTACGAGCAGTACTTC. Encoded protein: CASRGGSPYEQYF.

This clone has only one observation. The chain recombines TRBV5-1 with TRBJ1-4; D remains ambiguous. Looked up from germline, CDR1 is SGHRS and CDR2 is YFSETQ. The length of the CDR3 is 14 residues. Trimming took 0 bases from V and 4 from J, leaving 7 bases between them. CDR3 residues: CASSLVALNEKLFF. The CDR3 DNA reads as TGCGCCAGCAGCTTGGTTGCCCTTAATGAAAAACTGTTTTTT.

The sample holds one count of this clone. This chain joins TRBV19 and TRBJ1-2; 7 bases are shared with TRBD1. There are 17 residues in the CDR3. The V gene's germline CDR1 is LNHDA and CDR2 SQIVND (reference sequence). Trimming at V came to 3 bases and at J to 0 bases, leaving 10 bases not matched to a gene. The CDR3 reads CASSIPGGQPSNYGYTF. The CDR3 DNA sequence: TGTGCCAGTAGTATCCCAGGGGGACAGCCTTCTAACTATGGCTACACCTTC.

Comments on this clone: At one end, the junction sequence differs from germline, possibly due to a read error. J is TRBJ2-3 and V is TRBV28, with D possibly being TRBD1 (6 bases). Germline V gene sequence: CDR1 MDHEN, CDR2 SYDVKM. The CDR3 is made up of 11 amino acids. CDR3 bases: TGTGCCAGCAGTTTTTCGAGTAGACAGGATTTT. This gives the protein CASSFSSRQDF.

The rearrangement links TRBV7-2 to TRBJ2-1, with D possibly called TRBD1 or TRBD2 (5 bases each). The CDR3 spans 13 residues. Germline V lookup: CDR1 SGHTA, CDR2 FQGNSA. Trimming cost V 0 bases and J 10 bases, with 10 bases left between them. The CDR3 reads CASSLAPGREQFF. CDR3 nucleotides: TGTGCCAGCAGCTTAGCCCCGGGACGGGAGCAGTTCTTC.

The rearrangement joins TRBV5-6 to TRBJ2-5; 10 nucleotides align to TRBD1. CDR3 length: 15 residues. The germline V gene has CDR1 SGHDT and CDR2 YYEEEE. V shed 2 bases and J 4 bases; nucleotides not matched to a gene: 5. CDR3 loop: CASSFSGQGRETQYF. The CDR3 DNA reads TGTGCCAGCAGCTTCTCGGGACAGGGGCGAGAGACCCAGTACTTC.

The V call is TRBV7-6, the J call TRBJ2-2; TRBD1 matches 9 bases. CDR3 length equals 14 residues. Trimming removed 5 bases from V and 6 bases from J; junction bases left unmatched: 4. Germline loops: CDR1 SGHVS, CDR2 FNYEAQ. The DNA for the CDR3 is TGTGCCAGCAGCAGGGGACAGGGTCCCGGGGAGCTGTTTTTT. Residues: CASSRGQGPGELFF.

V is TRBV10-3 and J is TRBJ1-1; D perhaps matches TRBD1 (5 bases). The CDR3 is 13 residues long. V gave up 7 bases and J gave up 1 base, with 10 bases separating them. The germline CDR1 and CDR2 sequences are ENHRY and SYGVKD. CDR3 residues: CAITWDGNTEAFF. CDR3 DNA sequence: TGTGCCATCACCTGGGACGGGAACACTGAAGCTTTCTTT.

This chain links TRBV7-2 with TRBJ2-1, with a tentative D call TRBD1 (5 bases). V was clipped by 2 bases and J by 1 base, with 15 bases between them. The germline gives CDR1 SGHTA, CDR2 FQGNSA. The length of the CDR3 is 17 residues. CDR3 amino acids: CASSLRTRSISYNEQFF. The DNA of the CDR3 is TGTGCCAGCAGCTTAAGGACAAGGAGTATTTCCTACAATGAGCAGTTCTTC.

V is TRBV6-5 and J is TRBJ2-3; D call uncertain. Trimming pared 4 bases from V and 10 bases from J, leaving 18 bases between. The CDR3 extends over 14 amino acids. Germline V CDR1 and CDR2: MNHEY, SVGAGI. CDR3 sequence (DNA): TGTGCCAGCAGTTCTAGGGCGGCCTCGGGCGCGCAGTATTTT. It is translated as CASSSRAASGAQYF.

The chain links TRBV16 to TRBJ1-1, with D possibly matching TRBD1 (6 bases). The CDR3 has 16 residues. The germline CDR1 and CDR2 sequences are KGHSY and FQNENV. The V end was cut by 2 bases, the J end by 1 base, with 14 bases between. The CDR3 DNA is TGTGCCAGCAGCCAAGTCGTGAGGGGACAGAACACTGAAGCTTTCTTT. The encoded protein is CASSQVVRGQNTEAFF.

This chain connects TRBV28 to TRBJ2-7; D is possibly TRBD1 (5 bases). The CDR3 covers 14 residues. V was trimmed by 5 bases and J by 0 bases, leaving 11 bases between them. CDR1 MDHEN and CDR2 SYDVKM come from the germline V gene. The CDR3 DNA reads as TGTGCCAGCAGTCTTACAGGATACTCCTACGAGCAGTACTTC. This gives the protein CASSLTGYSYEQYF.

V gene TRBV2 combines with J gene TRBJ2-2, with D possibly being TRBD2 (6 bases). The CDR3 has 14 residues. V lost 6 bases and J 4 bases, leaving 12 bases between the germline ends. The germline V gene encodes CDR1 SNHLY and CDR2 FYNNEI. The CDR3 DNA sequence: TGTGCCAGCAGGACTAGTAGTAGCACCGGGGAGCTGTTTTTT. This sequence encodes CASRTSSSTGELFF.